This is a list of T cell receptor beta chains from one sample in a study of cytomegalovirus exposure and HLA in healthy donors. Clones were sequenced by immunoSEQ multiplex PCR, and TCRdb holds only the in-frame ones, with some missing. The repertoire holds 130,000 to 150,000 clones, with 80% as singletons. The sequenced sample consisted of PBMCs. The origin of the receptors is a male donor in good health and CMV-seronegative. The CDR3 runs from the conserved cysteine through the conserved F or W. Each record gives: CDR3 DNA, CDR3 protein, D gene, V gene, clone size, J gene. D genes are given only for firm matches. Expanded clones are given a class, and other clones once, few, many or no size at all.

cdr3_nt: TGTGCCGCCGGCGGAGCGGGGGGGCGGGATACGCAGTATTTT
cdr3_aa: CAAGGAGGRDTQYF
d_call: TRBD2
v_call: TRBV2
clone_size: few
j_call: TRBJ2-3

cdr3_nt: TGTGCCAGCAGTTTCTCCGGGGAGTTCCAGCCCCAGCATTTT
cdr3_aa: CASSFSGEFQPQHF
d_call: -
v_call: TRBV27
clone_size: -
j_call: TRBJ1-5

cdr3_nt: TGTGCCACCAGCAGAGCCCGCGGGGGGGCTTTCTTT
cdr3_aa: CATSRARGGAFF
d_call: -
v_call: TRBV15
clone_size: -
j_call: TRBJ1-1

cdr3_nt: TGTGCCTGGAGTTTTCCCCCCCAGGGAAACTATGGCTACACCTTC
cdr3_aa: CAWSFPPQGNYGYTF
d_call: -
v_call: TRBV30
clone_size: -
j_call: TRBJ1-2

cdr3_nt: TGCGCCAGCAGCCAACCGGGACAGGTTTCTGGAAACACCATATATTTT
cdr3_aa: CASSQPGQVSGNTIYF
d_call: TRBD1
v_call: TRBV4-1
clone_size: -
j_call: TRBJ1-3

cdr3_nt: TGTGCCAGCAGCCTATCCCTTGACAGGGTTTATGGCTACACCTTC
cdr3_aa: CASSLSLDRVYGYTF
d_call: TRBD1
v_call: TRBV16
clone_size: -
j_call: TRBJ1-2

cdr3_nt: TGTGCCAGTAGTCACGGGGGGACAAACACCGGGGAGCTGTTTTTT
cdr3_aa: CASSHGGTNTGELFF
d_call: -
v_call: TRBV19
clone_size: -
j_call: TRBJ2-2

cdr3_nt: TGTGCCAGCACAGCGGGGAACTATGGCTACACCTTC
cdr3_aa: CASTAGNYGYTF
d_call: -
v_call: TRBV6-1
clone_size: few
j_call: TRBJ1-2

cdr3_nt: TGTGCCAGCTCACCTCCACAGGGGTGGAACACTGAAGCTTTCTTT
cdr3_aa: CASSPPQGWNTEAFF
d_call: TRBD1
v_call: TRBV18
clone_size: once
j_call: TRBJ1-1

cdr3_nt: TGTGCCAGCTCACCATCGGGGGACCTCTCCTACAATGAGCAGTTCTTC
cdr3_aa: CASSPSGDLSYNEQFF
d_call: -
v_call: TRBV18
clone_size: -
j_call: TRBJ2-1